Listed here is a single T cell receptor (beta chain). What it recognizes is unknown. The data were taken from a study of cytomegalovirus exposure and HLA in healthy donors. Germline-derived CDR1 and CDR2 are SQVTM and ANQGSEA. CDR3 size: 14 residues. Germline trimming cut 4 bases from V and 0 bases from J; bases unmatched to any gene: 2. Study-level findings and limits: In a later analysis, several top co-occurrence clusters appeared linked to parvovirus B19, influenza, CMV and Epstein-Barr virus. An analysis that was carried out later associated 16,951 TCR beta sequences with HLA alleles at 0.05 false discovery rate. Serostatus for CMV was the only available immune exposure information.

The PCR used 60 Vbeta and 13 Jbeta primers. Original processing methods: Roughly 10 million shared chains were among some 75 million unique TCR beta chains counted in a later analysis. This table comes from immunoSEQ multiplex PCR, and its TCRdb copy is limited to in-frame clones, with some not included. For V, J and clone size, that table is used; D and trimming come from the DNA. The sample includes about 190,000 clones, 77% of them seen just once. This chain joins TRBV29-1 and TRBJ1-4; 7 bases are a match to TRBD1. The TCR was taken from a woman aged 30 to 39 in good health and CMV-seropositive. Sequenced sample: PBMCs. The CDR3 DNA reads TGCAGCGTTGGACAGGGACCAACTAATGAAAAACTGTTTTTT. Its protein product is CSVGQGPTNEKLFF.